These 11 T cell receptor beta chains share one sample of origin, sequenced in a study of breast tumors, draining lymph nodes, adjacent tissues. TCRdb re-called the multiplex PCR reads through MiXCR, storing one row per CDR3 protein. The sample lists roughly 11,000 distinct CDR3 sequences, 36% occurring once. Input material: breast tumor tissue. The receptors were sampled from a female donor with breast cancer. Some clones in this sample may be carry-over from other donors' samples.

This clonotype was seen repeatedly, ten times or more. V and J are TRBV6-6 and TRBJ1-4; TRBD1 matches 8 bases. This CDR3 comprises 15 residues. Germline V CDR1 and CDR2: MNHNY, SVGAGI (reference sequence). V lost 5 bases, J lost 8 bases, and 10 bases stayed unmatched. CDR3 nucleotide sequence: TGTGCCAGCAGTCCTGACAGGGGTTTCTGGGAAAAACTGTTTTTT. Translation: CASSPDRGFWEKLFF.

In its sample, this clonotype was seen many times. The chain links TRBV5-1 to TRBJ1-5, with D perhaps matching TRBD1 (6 bases). The length of the CDR3 is 15 residues. V was trimmed by 0 bases and J by 5 bases, leaving 12 bases between them. Germline CDR1 and CDR2: SGHRS and YFSETQ. The CDR3 loop is CASSLGWGADQPQHF. The DNA of the CDR3 is TGCGCCAGCAGCTTGGGGTGGGGGGCGGATCAGCCCCAGCATTTT.

This clonotype turned up a few times. Just one base apart from a much larger clone, this may be a read error. The chain joins TRBV6-5 to TRBJ2-3; maybe TRBD2 (6 bases). Germline V gives CDR1 MNHEY, CDR2 SVGAGI. This CDR3 has 14 amino acids. The CDR3 here is CAGSYSGVPDTQYF. Here the CDR3 DNA reads TGTGCCGGCAGTTACTCGGGGGTCCCAGATACGCAGTATTTT.

For this clonotype: Compared with germline, one end of the junction differs, possibly owing to a read error. V usage is TRBV6-6 and J usage is TRBJ2-3; 9 positions agree with TRBD2. Germline V gene sequence: CDR1 MNHNY, CDR2 SVGAGI (reference sequence). This CDR3 has 19 residues. The CDR3 sequence: CASSYSASGAPASTDTLYF. In nucleotides, the CDR3 is TGTGCCAGCAGTTACTCGGCTAGCGGGGCACCCGCTAGCACAGATACGCTGTATTTT.

This clonotype was counted many times. CDR3 amino acids: CASSSETGGWGNEQFF. CDR3 DNA sequence: TGCGCCAGCAGCTCCGAGACAGGGGGCTGGGGCAATGAGCAGTTCTTC. The genes are TRBV5-1 and TRBJ2-1; 10 bases agree with TRBD1. From germline, CDR1 is SGHRS and CDR2 YFSETQ. Trimming at V came to 3 bases and at J to 6 bases, leaving 9 bases not matched to a gene. There are 16 residues in the CDR3.

This clonotype was seen many times. The chain is built from TRBV19 and TRBJ1-3; a weak D match, TRBD1 (5 bases). V was shortened by 5 bases and J by 3 bases, with 14 bases between the two germline ends. CDR1 and CDR2 (germline): LNHDA, SQIVND (reference sequence). This CDR3 contains 15 residues. The DNA of the CDR3 is TGTGCCAGTAGTGGGGGAGCTGAAGATGGAAACACCATATATTTT. Amino acid sequence: CASSGGAEDGNTIYF.

This clonotype was detected only once. The genes are TRBV7-9 and TRBJ2-1, with D perhaps given as TRBD1 or TRBD2 (5 bases each). The CDR3 has 14 amino acids. V was clipped by 3 bases and J by 1 base, with 7 bases between them. The germline CDR1 and CDR2 sequences are SEHNR and FQNEAQ (reference sequence). In DNA, the CDR3 is TGTGCCAGCAGCTTCAGGGAGTCCTACAATGAGCAGTTCTTC. This encodes CASSFRESYNEQFF.

By share, this clonotype ranks as medium-sized. The chain uses TRBV15 and TRBJ1-5; D is unresolved. This CDR3 contains 13 residues. Trimming took 9 bases from V and 7 from J, leaving 16 bases between them. CDR1 is LNHNV, CDR2 YYDKDF, per germline (reference sequence). The CDR3 loop reads CATMGGSDQPQHF. DNA for the CDR3: TGTGCCACAATGGGAGGGTCTGACCAGCCCCAGCATTTT.

This clonotype was observed a few times. A read error may be the cause here, since a much bigger clone is one base away. The V gene is TRBV6-6, the J gene TRBJ2-1; unclear D gene. CDR1 is MNHNY and CDR2 is SVGAGI in the germline V gene (reference sequence). The CDR3 length is 15 residues. Trimming took off 4 bases at V and 2 bases at J, with 12 bases between the two ends. CDR3 protein: CASSSPTSAYNEQFF. Here the CDR3 DNA reads TGTGCCAGCAGTTCCCCGACAAGTGCCTACAATGAGCAGTTCTTC.

In this sample, this clonotype turned up many times. The genes are TRBV12-3 or TRBV12-4 and TRBJ2-1; D is unclear. This CDR3 contains 13 residues. Trimming shortened V by 0 bases and J by 7 bases, and 7 bases separated the two germline ends. CDR3 nucleotides: TGTGCCAGCAGTTTAGCGGCGGAAAATGAGCAGTTCTTC. Its protein product is CASSLAAENEQFF.

The table lists this clonotype with a few counts. One junction end does not reproduce the germline sequence, and a read error may be involved. V usage is TRBV6-1 and J usage is TRBJ2-6, with unresolved D. CDR1 is MNHNS, CDR2 SASEGT, per germline. This CDR3 has 15 amino acids. The CDR3 DNA sequence: TGTGCCAGCAGCGAAGTGGAAACCGGGGCCAACGTCCTGACTTTC. This sequence encodes CASSEVETGANVLTF.